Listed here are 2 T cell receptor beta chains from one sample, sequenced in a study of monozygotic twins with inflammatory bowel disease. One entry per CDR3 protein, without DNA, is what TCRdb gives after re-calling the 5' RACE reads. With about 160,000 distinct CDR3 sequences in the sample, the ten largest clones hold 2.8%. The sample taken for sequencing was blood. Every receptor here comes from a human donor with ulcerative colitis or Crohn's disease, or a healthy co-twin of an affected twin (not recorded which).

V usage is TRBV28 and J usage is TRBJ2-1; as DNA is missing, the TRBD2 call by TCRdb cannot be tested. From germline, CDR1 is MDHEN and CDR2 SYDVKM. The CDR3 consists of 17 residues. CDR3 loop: CASSIPRLAGGQNEQFF.

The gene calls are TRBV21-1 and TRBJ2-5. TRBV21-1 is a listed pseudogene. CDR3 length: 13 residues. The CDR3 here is CASSPWHQETQYF.